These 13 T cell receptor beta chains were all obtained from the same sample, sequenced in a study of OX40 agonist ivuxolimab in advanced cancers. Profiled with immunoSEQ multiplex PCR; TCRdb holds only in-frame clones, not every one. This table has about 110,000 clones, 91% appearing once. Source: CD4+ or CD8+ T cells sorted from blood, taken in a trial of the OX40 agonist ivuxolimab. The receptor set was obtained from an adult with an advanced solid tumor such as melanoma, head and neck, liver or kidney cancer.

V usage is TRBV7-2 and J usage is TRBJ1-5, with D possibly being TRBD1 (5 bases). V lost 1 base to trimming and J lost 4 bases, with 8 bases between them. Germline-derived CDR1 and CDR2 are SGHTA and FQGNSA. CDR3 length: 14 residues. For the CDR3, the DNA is TGTGCCAGCAGCTTAGGAGGGGCGAATCAGCCCCAGCATTTT. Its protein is CASSLGGANQPQHF.

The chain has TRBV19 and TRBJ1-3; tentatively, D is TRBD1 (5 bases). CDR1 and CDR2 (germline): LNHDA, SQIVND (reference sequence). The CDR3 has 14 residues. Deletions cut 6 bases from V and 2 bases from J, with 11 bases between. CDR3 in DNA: TGTGCCAGTAGGGGGGGGTCGGCTGGAAACACCATATATTTT. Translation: CASRGGSAGNTIYF. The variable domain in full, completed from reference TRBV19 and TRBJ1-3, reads DGGITQSPKYLFRKEGQNVTLSCEQNLNHDAMYWYRQDPGQGLRLIYYSQIVNDFQKGDIAEGYSVSREKKESFPLTVTSAQKNPTAFYLCASRGGSAGNTIYFGEGSWLTVV.

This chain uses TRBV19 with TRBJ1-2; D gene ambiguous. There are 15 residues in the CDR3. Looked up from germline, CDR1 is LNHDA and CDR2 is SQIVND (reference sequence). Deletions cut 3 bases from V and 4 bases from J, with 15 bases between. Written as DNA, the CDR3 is TGTGCCAGTAGTATGTTCGGTCCGCCCGCCTATGGCTACACCTTC. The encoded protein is CASSMFGPPAYGYTF. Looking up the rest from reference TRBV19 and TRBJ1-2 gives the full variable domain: DGGITQSPKYLFRKEGQNVTLSCEQNLNHDAMYWYRQDPGQGLRLIYYSQIVNDFQKGDIAEGYSVSREKKESFPLTVTSAQKNPTAFYLCASSMFGPPAYGYTFGSGTRLTVV.

CDR3 DNA: TGTGCCAGCTCCCAAAACAGGAAGTCTAGCACAGATACGCAGTATTTT. This translates into CASSQNRKSSTDTQYF. This chain connects TRBV18 to TRBJ2-3; a possible D gene is TRBD1 (5 bases). Trimming took off 6 bases at V and 0 bases at J, with 16 bases between the two ends. The germline gives CDR1 KGHSH, CDR2 LQKENI. CDR3 length: 16 amino acids. Supplemented by reference TRBV18 and TRBJ2-3, the full variable domain reads NAGVMQNPRHLVRRRGQEARLRCSPMKGHSHVYWYRQLPEEGLKFMVYLQKENIIDESGMPKERFSAEFPKEGPSILRIQQVVRGDSAAYFCASSQNRKSSTDTQYFGPGTRLTVL.

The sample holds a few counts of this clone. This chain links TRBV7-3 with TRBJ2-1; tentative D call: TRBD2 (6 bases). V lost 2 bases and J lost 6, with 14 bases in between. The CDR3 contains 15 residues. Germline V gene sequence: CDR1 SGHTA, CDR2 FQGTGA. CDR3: CASSLSGSLSNEQFF. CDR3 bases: TGTGCCAGCAGCTTATCCGGGAGCCTTAGCAATGAGCAGTTCTTC. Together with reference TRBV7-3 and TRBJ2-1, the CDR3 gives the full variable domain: GAGVSQTPSNKVTEKGKYVELRCDPISGHTALYWYRQSLGQGPEFLIYFQGTGAADDSGLPNDRFFAVRPEGSVSTLKIQRTERGDSAVYLCASSLSGSLSNEQFFGPGTRLTVL.

CDR3 protein: CASSLRDRYGYTF. CDR3 sequence (DNA): TGCGCCAGCAGCTTGCGGGACAGATATGGCTACACCTTC. The rearrangement links TRBV5-1 to TRBJ1-2; 7 nucleotides line up with TRBD1. Germline-derived CDR1 and CDR2 are SGHRS and YFSETQ. The CDR3 sequence is 13 residues long. J lost 5 bases, V lost 1 base, and 2 bases had no gene match.

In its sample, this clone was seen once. The CDR3 here is CAWSGAAEGEQFF. CDR3 DNA sequence: TGTGCCTGGAGTGGAGCAGCGGAGGGTGAGCAGTTCTTC. The chain is built from TRBV30 and TRBJ2-1; a possible D gene is TRBD2 (6 bases). The V and J ends lost 1 base and 9 bases respectively, with 13 bases between them. CDR3 length: 13 amino acids. Germline V gene lookup returns CDR1 GTSNPN and CDR2 SVGIG (reference sequence). The complete variable domain, with remaining parts taken from reference TRBV30 and TRBJ2-1, reads SQTIHQWPATLVQPVGSPLSLECTVEGTSNPNLYWYRQAAGRGLQLLFYSVGIGQISSEVPQNLSASRPQDRQFILSSKKLLLSDSGFYLCAWSGAAEGEQFFGPGTRLTVL.

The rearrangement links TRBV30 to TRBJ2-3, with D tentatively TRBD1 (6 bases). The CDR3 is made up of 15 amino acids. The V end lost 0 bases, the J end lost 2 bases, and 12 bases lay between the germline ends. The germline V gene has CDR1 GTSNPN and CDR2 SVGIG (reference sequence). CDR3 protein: CAWSVQTGLTDTQYF. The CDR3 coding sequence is TGTGCCTGGAGTGTCCAGACAGGCCTCACAGATACGCAGTATTTT.

CDR3 amino acids: CGIPGLAVKEWEQYF. The CDR3, as DNA: TGTGGGATACCGGGACTAGCTGTTAAGGAGTGGGAGCAGTACTTC. The genes are TRBV6-1 and TRBJ2-7; 9 positions agree with TRBD2. The CDR3 sequence is 15 residues long. The germline CDR1 and CDR2 sequences are MNHNS and SASEGT.

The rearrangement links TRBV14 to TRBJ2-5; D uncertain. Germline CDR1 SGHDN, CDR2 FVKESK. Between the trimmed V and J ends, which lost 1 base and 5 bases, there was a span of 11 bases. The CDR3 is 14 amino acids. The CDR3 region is CASSQGIVEETQYF. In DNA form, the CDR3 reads TGTGCCAGCAGCCAAGGGATCGTTGAGGAGACCCAGTACTTC.

The CDR3 nucleotides read TGTGCCAGTTCCGGGACAGGGGGAAACACCATATATTTT. Its translation is CASSGTGGNTIYF. V gene TRBV19 combines with J gene TRBJ1-3, with TRBD1 matching over 9 bases. Germline trimming cut 8 bases from V and 4 bases from J; bases unmatched to any gene: 3. Looked up from germline, CDR1 is LNHDA and CDR2 is SQIVND (reference sequence). The CDR3 has 13 residues.

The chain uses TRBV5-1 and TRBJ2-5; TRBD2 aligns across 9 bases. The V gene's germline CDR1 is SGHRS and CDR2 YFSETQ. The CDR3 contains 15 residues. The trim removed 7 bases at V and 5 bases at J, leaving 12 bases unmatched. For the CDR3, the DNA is TGCGCCAGCGGATTAGCGGGGGCTGGCGGGGAGACCCAGTACTTC. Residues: CASGLAGAGGETQYF.

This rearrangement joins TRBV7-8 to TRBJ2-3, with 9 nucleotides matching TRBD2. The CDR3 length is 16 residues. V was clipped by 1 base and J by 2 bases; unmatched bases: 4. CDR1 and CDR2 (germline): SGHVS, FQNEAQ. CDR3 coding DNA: TGTGCCAGCAGCTTAGGAGGCGGGAGGGACACAGATACGCAGTATTTT. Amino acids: CASSLGGGRDTDTQYF.